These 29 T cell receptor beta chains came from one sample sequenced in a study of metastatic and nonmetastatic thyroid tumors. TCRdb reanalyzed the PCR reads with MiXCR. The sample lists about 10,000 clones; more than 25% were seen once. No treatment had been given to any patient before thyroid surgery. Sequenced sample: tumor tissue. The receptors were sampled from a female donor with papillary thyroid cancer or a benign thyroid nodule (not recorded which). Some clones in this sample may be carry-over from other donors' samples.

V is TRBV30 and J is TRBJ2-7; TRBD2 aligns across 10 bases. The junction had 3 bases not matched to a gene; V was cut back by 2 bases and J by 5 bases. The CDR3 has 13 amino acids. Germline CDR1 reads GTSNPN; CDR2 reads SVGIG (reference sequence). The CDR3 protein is CAWSIGTSDEQYF. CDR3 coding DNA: TGTGCCTGGAGTATAGGGACTAGCGACGAGCAGTACTTC. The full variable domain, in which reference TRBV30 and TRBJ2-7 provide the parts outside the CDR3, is SQTIHQWPATLVQPVGSPLSLECTVEGTSNPNLYWYRQAAGRGLQLLFYSVGIGQISSEVPQNLSASRPQDRQFILSSKKLLLSDSGFYLCAWSIGTSDEQYFGPGTRLTVT.

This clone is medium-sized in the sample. The CDR3 DNA is TGTGCCAGCAGCTTGACTAGCAGGAGTTTGGAGCAGTACTTC. Its translation is CASSLTSRSLEQYF. The chain links TRBV7-3 to TRBJ2-7; 7 bases are a match to TRBD2. The CDR3 runs 14 residues. V shed 3 bases and J 7 bases; nucleotides not matched to a gene: 9. CDR1 is SGHTA and CDR2 is FQGTGA in the germline V gene. Looking up the rest from reference TRBV7-3 and TRBJ2-7 gives the full variable domain: GAGVSQTPSNKVTEKGKYVELRCDPISGHTALYWYRQSLGQGPEFLIYFQGTGAADDSGLPNDRFFAVRPEGSVSTLKIQRTERGDSAVYLCASSLTSRSLEQYFGPGTRLTVT.

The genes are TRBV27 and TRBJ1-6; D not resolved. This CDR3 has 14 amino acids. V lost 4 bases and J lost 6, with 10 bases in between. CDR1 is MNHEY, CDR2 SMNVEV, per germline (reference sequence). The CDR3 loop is CASSSAMGNSPLHF. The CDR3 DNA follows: TGTGCCAGCAGTTCCGCGATGGGTAATTCACCCCTCCACTTT.

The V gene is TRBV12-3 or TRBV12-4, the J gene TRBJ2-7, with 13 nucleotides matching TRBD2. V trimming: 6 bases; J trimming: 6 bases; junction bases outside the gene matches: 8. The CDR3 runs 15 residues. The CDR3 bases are TGTGCCAGCAGGGGACTGACTAGCGGGAGGAGCGAGCAGTACTTC. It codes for CASRGLTSGRSEQYF.

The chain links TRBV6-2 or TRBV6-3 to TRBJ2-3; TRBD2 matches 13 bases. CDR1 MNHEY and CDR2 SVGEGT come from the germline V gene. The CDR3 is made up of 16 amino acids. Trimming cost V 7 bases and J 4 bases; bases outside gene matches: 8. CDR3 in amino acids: CASIRTSGSIPDTQYF. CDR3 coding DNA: TGTGCCAGCATTAGGACTAGCGGGAGCATTCCAGATACGCAGTATTTT.

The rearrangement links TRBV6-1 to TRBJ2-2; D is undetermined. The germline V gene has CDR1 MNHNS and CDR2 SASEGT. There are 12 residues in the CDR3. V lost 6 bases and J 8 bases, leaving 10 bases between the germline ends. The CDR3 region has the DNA TGTGCCAGCAGACCGATTGGTGGGGAGCTGTTTTTT. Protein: CASRPIGGELFF.

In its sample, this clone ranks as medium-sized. CDR3 protein: CASSPSREGQPQHF. The CDR3 nucleotides are TGTGCCAGCAGCCCTTCCAGGGAAGGACAGCCCCAGCATTTT. The V call is TRBV7-9, the J call TRBJ1-5, with D perhaps TRBD1 (5 bases). V shed 5 bases and J shed 7 bases, with 15 bases lying between them. Per germline, CDR1 SEHNR and CDR2 FQNEAQ (reference sequence). This CDR3 is built from 14 residues.

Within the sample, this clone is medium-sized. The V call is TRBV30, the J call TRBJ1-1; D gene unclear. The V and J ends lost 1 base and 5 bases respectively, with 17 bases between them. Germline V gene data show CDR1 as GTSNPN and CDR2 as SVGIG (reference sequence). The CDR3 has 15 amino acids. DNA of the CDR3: TGTGCCTGGAGTGGAGTCGGAAGCCCGAGGACTGAAGCTTTCTTT. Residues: CAWSGVGSPRTEAFF.

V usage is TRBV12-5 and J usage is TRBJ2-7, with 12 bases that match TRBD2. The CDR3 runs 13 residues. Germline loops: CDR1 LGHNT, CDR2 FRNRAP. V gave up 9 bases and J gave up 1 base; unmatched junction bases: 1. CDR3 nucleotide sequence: TGTGCTAGCGGACTAGCGGGGTCCTACGAGCAGTACTTC. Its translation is CASGLAGSYEQYF.

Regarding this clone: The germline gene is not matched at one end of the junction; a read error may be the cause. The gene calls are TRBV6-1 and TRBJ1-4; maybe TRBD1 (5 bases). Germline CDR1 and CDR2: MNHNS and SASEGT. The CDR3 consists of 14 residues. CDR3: CASREPGTNENLLF. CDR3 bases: TGTGCCAGCAGGGAACCCGGGACGAATGAAAATCTGTTATTT.

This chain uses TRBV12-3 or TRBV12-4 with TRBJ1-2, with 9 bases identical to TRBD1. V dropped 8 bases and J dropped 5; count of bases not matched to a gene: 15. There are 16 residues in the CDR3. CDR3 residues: CASSRAGQGIWYGYTF. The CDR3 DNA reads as TGTGCCAGCTCCCGGGCAGGACAGGGGATTTGGTATGGCTACACCTTC.

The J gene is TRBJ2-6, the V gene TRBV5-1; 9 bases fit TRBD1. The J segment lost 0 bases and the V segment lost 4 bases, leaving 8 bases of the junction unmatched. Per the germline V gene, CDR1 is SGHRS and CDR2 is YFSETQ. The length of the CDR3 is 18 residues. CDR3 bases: TGCGCCAGCAGCGAAGGGACAGGGATCTACTCTGGGGCCAACGTCCTGACTTTC. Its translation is CASSEGTGIYSGANVLTF.

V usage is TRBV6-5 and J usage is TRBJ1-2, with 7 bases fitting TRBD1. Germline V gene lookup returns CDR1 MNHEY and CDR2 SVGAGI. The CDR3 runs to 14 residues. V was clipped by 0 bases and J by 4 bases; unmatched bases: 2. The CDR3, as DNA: TGTGCCAGCAGTTACTCGACAGGGATCTATGGCTACACCTTC. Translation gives CASSYSTGIYGYTF.

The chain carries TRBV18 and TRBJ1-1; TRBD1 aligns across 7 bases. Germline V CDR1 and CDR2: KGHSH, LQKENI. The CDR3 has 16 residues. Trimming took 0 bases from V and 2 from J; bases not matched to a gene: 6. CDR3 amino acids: CASSPPARGSNTEAFF. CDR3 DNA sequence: TGTGCCAGCTCACCACCCGCCAGGGGGTCAAACACTGAAGCTTTCTTT.

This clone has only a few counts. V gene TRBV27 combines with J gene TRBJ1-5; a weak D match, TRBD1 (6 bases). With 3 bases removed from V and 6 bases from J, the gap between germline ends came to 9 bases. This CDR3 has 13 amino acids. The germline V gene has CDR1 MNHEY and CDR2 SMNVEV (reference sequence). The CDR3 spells CASSLGGRQPQHF. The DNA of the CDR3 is TGTGCCAGCAGTTTGGGGGGCCGTCAGCCCCAGCATTTT.

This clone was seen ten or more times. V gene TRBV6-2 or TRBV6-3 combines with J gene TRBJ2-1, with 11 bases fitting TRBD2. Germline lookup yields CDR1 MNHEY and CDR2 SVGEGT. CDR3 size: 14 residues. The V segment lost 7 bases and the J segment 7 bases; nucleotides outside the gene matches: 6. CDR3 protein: CASNLAGGRNEQFF. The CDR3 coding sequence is TGTGCCAGCAATTTAGCGGGAGGGCGGAATGAGCAGTTCTTC.

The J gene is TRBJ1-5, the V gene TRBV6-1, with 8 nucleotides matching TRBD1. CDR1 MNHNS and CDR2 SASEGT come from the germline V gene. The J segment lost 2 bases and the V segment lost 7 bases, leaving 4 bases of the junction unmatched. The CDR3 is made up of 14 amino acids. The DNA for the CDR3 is TGTGCCAGCAATGGACAGGGCGGCAATCAGCCCCAGCATTTT. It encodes CASNGQGGNQPQHF.

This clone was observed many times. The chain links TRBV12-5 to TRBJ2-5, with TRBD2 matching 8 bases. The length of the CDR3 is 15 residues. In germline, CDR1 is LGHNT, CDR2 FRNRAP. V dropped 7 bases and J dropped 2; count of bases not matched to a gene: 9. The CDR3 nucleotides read TGTGCTAGTGTTCCGGGCCTAGCGGGTCAAGAGACCCAGTACTTC. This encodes CASVPGLAGQETQYF.

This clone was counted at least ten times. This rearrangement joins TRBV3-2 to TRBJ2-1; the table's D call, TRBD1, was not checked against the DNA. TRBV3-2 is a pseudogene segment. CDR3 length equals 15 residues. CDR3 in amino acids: CASSQRSPGYNEQFF. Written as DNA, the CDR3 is TGTGCCAGCAGCCAAAGGTCCCCGGGGTACAATGAGCAGTTCTTC.

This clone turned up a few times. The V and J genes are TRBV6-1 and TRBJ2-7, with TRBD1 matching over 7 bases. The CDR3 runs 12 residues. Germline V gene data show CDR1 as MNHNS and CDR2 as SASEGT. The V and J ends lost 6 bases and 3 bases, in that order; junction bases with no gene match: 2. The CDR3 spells CASRHRGYEQYF. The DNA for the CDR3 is TGTGCCAGCAGGCACAGGGGCTACGAGCAGTACTTC.

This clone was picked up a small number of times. CDR3 coding DNA: TGTGCCAGTAGTATGGGTAACAGGGTATATGGCTACACCTTC. It is translated as CASSMGNRVYGYTF. J is TRBJ1-2 and V is TRBV19; TRBD1 is a possible D gene (6 bases). The V end was cut by 3 bases, the J end by 5 bases, with 13 bases between. This CDR3 is built from 14 residues. CDR1 and CDR2 (germline): LNHDA, SQIVND (reference sequence).

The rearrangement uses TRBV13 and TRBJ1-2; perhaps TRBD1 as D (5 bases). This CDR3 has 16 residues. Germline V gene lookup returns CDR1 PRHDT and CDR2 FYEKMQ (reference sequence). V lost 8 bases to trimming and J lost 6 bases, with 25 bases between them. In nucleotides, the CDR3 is TGTGCCAGCTCACAAGGATCGGGGGGTGGCCAGAATGGCTACACCTTC. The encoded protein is CASSQGSGGGQNGYTF.

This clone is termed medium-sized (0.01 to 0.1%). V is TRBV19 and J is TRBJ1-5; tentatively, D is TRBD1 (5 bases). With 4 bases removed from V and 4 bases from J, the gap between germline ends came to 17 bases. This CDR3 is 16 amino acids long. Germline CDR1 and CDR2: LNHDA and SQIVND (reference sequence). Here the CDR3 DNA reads TGTGCCAGTAGTACGCCACAGGCGGTCCTTAATCAGCCCCAGCATTTT. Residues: CASSTPQAVLNQPQHF.

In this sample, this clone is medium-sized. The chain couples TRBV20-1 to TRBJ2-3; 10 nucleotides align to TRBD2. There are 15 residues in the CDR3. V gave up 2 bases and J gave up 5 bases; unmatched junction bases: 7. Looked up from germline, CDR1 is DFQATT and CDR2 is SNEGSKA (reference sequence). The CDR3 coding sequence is TGCAGTGCTAGATACCCGGGACTAGCGTTAGATACGCAGTATTTT. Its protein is CSARYPGLALDTQYF.

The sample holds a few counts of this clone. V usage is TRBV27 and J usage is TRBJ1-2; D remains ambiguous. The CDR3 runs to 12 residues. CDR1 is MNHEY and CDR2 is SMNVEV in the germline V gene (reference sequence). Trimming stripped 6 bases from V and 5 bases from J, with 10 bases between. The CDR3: CASSTPGYGYTF. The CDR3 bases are TGTGCCAGCAGCACCCCGGGATATGGCTACACCTTC.

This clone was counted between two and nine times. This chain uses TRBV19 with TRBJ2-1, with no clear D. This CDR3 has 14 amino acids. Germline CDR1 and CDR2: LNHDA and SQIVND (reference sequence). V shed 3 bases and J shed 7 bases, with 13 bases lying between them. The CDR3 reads CASSIGQTWNEQFF. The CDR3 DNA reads TGTGCCAGTAGTATTGGTCAAACCTGGAATGAGCAGTTCTTC.

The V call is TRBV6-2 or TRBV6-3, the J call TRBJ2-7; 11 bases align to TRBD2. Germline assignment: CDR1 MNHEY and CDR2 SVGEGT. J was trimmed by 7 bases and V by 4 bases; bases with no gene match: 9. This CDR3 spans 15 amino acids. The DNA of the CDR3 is TGTGCCAGCAGTTCATTAGCGGGAGGGCCTAATGAGCAGTACTTC. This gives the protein CASSSLAGGPNEQYF.

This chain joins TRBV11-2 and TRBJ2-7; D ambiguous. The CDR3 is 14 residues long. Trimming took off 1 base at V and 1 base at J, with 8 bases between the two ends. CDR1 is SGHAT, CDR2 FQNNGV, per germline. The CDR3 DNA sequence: TGTGCCAGCAGCTTAGGTGGGCCTTCCTACGAGCAGTACTTC. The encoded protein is CASSLGGPSYEQYF. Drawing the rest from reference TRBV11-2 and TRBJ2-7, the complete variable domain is EAGVAQSPRYKIIEKRQSVAFWCNPISGHATLYWYQQILGQGPKLLIQFQNNGVVDDSQLPKDRFSAERLKGVDSTLKIQPAKLEDSAVYLCASSLGGPSYEQYFGPGTRLTVT.

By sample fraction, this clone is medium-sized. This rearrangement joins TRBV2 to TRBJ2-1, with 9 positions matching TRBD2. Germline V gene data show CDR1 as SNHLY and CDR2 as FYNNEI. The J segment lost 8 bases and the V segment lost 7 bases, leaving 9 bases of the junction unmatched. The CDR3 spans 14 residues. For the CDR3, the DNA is TGTGCCAGCACAGCTAGCGGGATGTCCCATGAGCAGTTCTTC. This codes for CASTASGMSHEQFF.